This entry concerns a single TCR beta chain. The protocol was immunoSEQ multiplex PCR, while the TCRdb copy is restricted to in-frame clones and leaves out a portion. The data hold 200,000 to 250,000 clones, with approximately 86% observed a single time. The sample is drawn from a study of blood T cell repertoires in COVID-19. The CDR3 runs to 13 residues. V lost 5 bases and J lost 11, with 16 bases in between. Germline V gives CDR1 LNHDA, CDR2 SQIVND (reference sequence). The sequenced sample consisted of peripheral blood. The receptor was derived from a woman aged 45 to 65 with COVID-19, enrolled during active disease. The rearrangement links TRBV19 to TRBJ1-3, with no clear D. The CDR3 DNA reads TGTGCCAGTAGTCGGAGACCCGGAGAGTCCATATATTTT. Protein sequence: CASSRRPGESIYF.